These 22 T cell receptor beta chains came from one sample sequenced in a study of cytomegalovirus exposure and HLA in healthy donors. The primer mix had 60 Vbeta and 13 Jbeta primers. Assay used: immunoSEQ multiplex PCR; TCRdb lists only in-frame clones, some missing. The table lists about 140,000 clones, around 73% of them singletons. Sequenced material: PBMCs. The origin of the receptors is a female donor in good health and CMV-seronegative.

This clone has a single count. V gene TRBV29-1 combines with J gene TRBJ2-7, with D possibly matching TRBD2 (6 bases). The V gene lost 3 bases and the J gene lost 3 bases, with 15 bases spanning the gap. The germline CDR1 and CDR2 sequences are SQVTM and ANQGSEA. The CDR3 consists of 14 residues. The CDR3 sequence: CSVEGGVVGYEQYF. The CDR3, as DNA: TGCAGCGTTGAGGGCGGGGTCGTTGGCTACGAGCAGTACTTC.

CDR3 DNA: TGTGCCTGGAGTGTTGGGCCCCCGGGGGACACTGAAGCTTTCTTT. Residues: CAWSVGPPGDTEAFF. The rearrangement uses TRBV30 and TRBJ1-1, with TRBD1 as a possible D gene (5 bases). Germline V gives CDR1 GTSNPN, CDR2 SVGIG (reference sequence). Deletions cut 0 bases from V and 3 bases from J, with 14 bases between. This CDR3 comprises 15 residues.

This clone was detected once. The chain uses TRBV7-3 and TRBJ2-7, with 10 bases identical to TRBD1. The CDR3 spans 19 residues. Germline V lookup: CDR1 SGHTA, CDR2 FQGTGA. The trim removed 2 bases at V and 2 bases at J, leaving 15 bases unmatched. This CDR3 reads CASSLARGGLGTGAYEQYF. CDR3 coding DNA: TGTGCCAGCAGCTTAGCTAGGGGTGGCCTGGGGACAGGGGCCTACGAGCAGTACTTC.

The chain recombines TRBV7-3 with TRBJ2-3; perhaps TRBD1 as D (5 bases). The CDR3 runs to 17 residues. Germline CDR1 and CDR2: SGHTA and FQGTGA. Deletions cut 0 bases from V and 0 bases from J, with 13 bases between. CDR3 sequence (DNA): TGTGCCAGCAGCTTAACGTCGCAGGGAACTAGCACAGATACGCAGTATTTT. It yields the protein CASSLTSQGTSTDTQYF.

This chain joins TRBV28 and TRBJ1-1, with TRBD1 as a possible D gene (5 bases). This CDR3 is built from 12 residues. The germline gives CDR1 MDHEN, CDR2 SYDVKM. V lost 0 bases to trimming and J lost 6 bases, with 5 bases between them. CDR3 sequence: CASSLWGPEAFF. Written as DNA, the CDR3 is TGTGCCAGCAGTTTATGGGGGCCTGAAGCTTTCTTT.

V usage is TRBV27 and J usage is TRBJ2-1; 11 bases align to TRBD2. The CDR3 has 18 amino acids. Unmatched junction bases numbered 13, after V lost 2 bases and J lost 7 bases. The germline V gene has CDR1 MNHEY and CDR2 SMNVEV (reference sequence). CDR3 loop: CASSLPPLLAGEWNEQFF. The CDR3 DNA reads TGTGCCAGCAGTTTACCACCCTTACTAGCGGGAGAATGGAATGAGCAGTTCTTC.

V is TRBV19 and J is TRBJ2-1; TRBD2 is a possible D gene (5 bases). The CDR3 is 18 residues long. V was cut by 4 bases and J by 8 bases, with 27 bases left in between. Looked up from germline, CDR1 is LNHDA and CDR2 is SQIVND (reference sequence). The CDR3 sequence: CASSRLGPSPDFPDEQFF. The CDR3 coding sequence is TGTGCCAGTAGTAGGTTGGGTCCAAGTCCGGACTTTCCGGATGAGCAGTTCTTC.

J is TRBJ2-1 and V is TRBV14; weak D call: TRBD1 (5 bases). V was trimmed by 0 bases and J by 10 bases, leaving 16 bases between them. CDR3 length equals 15 residues. CDR1 SGHDN and CDR2 FVKESK come from the germline V gene. CDR3 protein: CASSQDPLRQGEQFF. Written as DNA, the CDR3 is TGTGCCAGCAGCCAAGATCCTCTCCGCCAGGGCGAGCAGTTCTTC.

The chain recombines TRBV10-3 with TRBJ2-5; TRBD1 might be the D (5 bases). Germline loops: CDR1 ENHRY, CDR2 SYGVKD. CDR3 length: 12 amino acids. Trimming took 3 bases from V and 5 from J, leaving 7 bases between them. The CDR3 is CAISDKGETQYF. CDR3 sequence (DNA): TGTGCCATCAGTGACAAGGGGGAGACCCAGTACTTC.

The chain combines TRBV9 with TRBJ2-7; 8 nucleotides agree with TRBD2. V lost 7 bases and J lost 5; bases outside the gene matches: 8. The CDR3 consists of 13 residues. Germline CDR1 is SGDLS and CDR2 is YYNGEE. The CDR3 protein is CASDPGGSDEQYF. CDR3 in DNA: TGTGCCAGCGACCCGGGGGGGTCCGACGAGCAGTACTTC.

The V and J genes are TRBV6-5 and TRBJ2-7, with D unclear. This CDR3 is 15 amino acids long. V was trimmed by 0 bases and J by 0 bases, leaving 9 bases between them. The germline V gene has CDR1 MNHEY and CDR2 SVGAGI. CDR3 sequence (DNA): TGTGCCAGCAGTTACTCTCTAGTTCCCTCCTACGAGCAGTACTTC. Its translation is CASSYSLVPSYEQYF.

This chain links TRBV6-1 with TRBJ1-2, with 9 bases that match TRBD1. CDR1 and CDR2 (germline): MNHNS, SASEGT. Trimming took 6 bases from V and 6 from J; bases not matched to a gene: 11. This CDR3 has 15 amino acids. The CDR3 loop is CASSPMGDRGNGYTF. The CDR3 region has the DNA TGTGCCAGCAGCCCAATGGGCGACAGGGGGAATGGCTACACCTTC.

The chain uses TRBV9 and TRBJ2-7; 7 bases fit TRBD1. The trim removed 3 bases at V and 3 bases at J, leaving 12 bases unmatched. CDR1 and CDR2 (germline): SGDLS, YYNGEE. CDR3 length: 16 amino acids. The CDR3 is CASSAPVAGGYYEQYF. DNA of the CDR3: TGTGCCAGCAGCGCTCCCGTCGCAGGGGGTTACTACGAGCAGTACTTC.

The chain carries TRBV18 and TRBJ1-2; the match to TRBD1 covers 7 bases. Germline trimming cut 5 bases from V and 3 bases from J; bases unmatched to any gene: 6. The CDR3 covers 14 residues. The V gene's germline CDR1 is KGHSH and CDR2 LQKENI. Here the CDR3 reads CASSTRDSYYGYTF. The CDR3 coding sequence is TGTGCCAGCTCAACCCGGGACAGTTACTATGGCTACACCTTC.

This clone turned up a few times. The chain joins TRBV10-1 to TRBJ1-4, with TRBD1 matching over 7 bases. The CDR3 spans 14 residues. Germline values: CDR1 WNHNN, CDR2 SYGVQD (reference sequence). With 5 bases clipped from V and 3 bases from J, the junction kept 3 bases outside the gene matches. The CDR3 bases are TGCGCCAGCAGTTCGGGACAGTCTAATGAAAAACTGTTTTTT. This encodes CASSSGQSNEKLFF.

This clone was seen more than once but under ten times. This chain joins TRBV6-1 and TRBJ2-7; 9 bases match TRBD2. The V and J ends lost 7 bases and 2 bases, in that order; junction bases with no gene match: 9. The CDR3 contains 15 residues. The germline gives CDR1 MNHNS, CDR2 SASEGT. The chain's CDR3 is CASKGAGGPTYEQYF. The CDR3 DNA reads as TGTGCCAGCAAAGGAGCGGGAGGTCCCACCTACGAGCAGTACTTC.

The rearrangement uses TRBV9 and TRBJ1-5, with D possibly TRBD1 on 5 matching bases. Germline lookup yields CDR1 SGDLS and CDR2 YYNGEE. The CDR3 covers 14 residues. The V end lost 2 bases, the J end lost 3 bases, and 9 bases lay between the germline ends. In DNA form, the CDR3 reads TGTGCCAGCAGCGTGGGGGGGAACAATCAGCCCCAGCATTTT. Translating it yields CASSVGGNNQPQHF.

The chain recombines TRBV25-1 with TRBJ2-1, with a weak D call TRBD1 (6 bases). The V end was cut by 6 bases, the J end by 9 bases, with 9 bases between. The V gene's germline CDR1 is MGHDK and CDR2 SYGVNS. The CDR3 contains 11 residues. The CDR3 region is CASRRTVEQFF. The DNA for the CDR3 is TGTGCCAGCAGAAGGACAGTTGAGCAGTTCTTC.

V gene TRBV16 combines with J gene TRBJ2-3, with TRBD1 matching over 9 bases. The CDR3 is made up of 18 amino acids. CDR1 is KGHSY and CDR2 is FQNENV in the germline V gene. J gave up 2 bases and V 5 bases, and 14 bases lay outside the gene matches. The CDR3 here is CASSDPKATGGVTDTQYF. Here the CDR3 DNA reads TGTGCCAGCAGCGACCCCAAAGCCACAGGGGGCGTCACAGATACGCAGTATTTT.

The chain is built from TRBV7-6 and TRBJ2-1; 11 bases are shared with TRBD2. The germline CDR1 and CDR2 sequences are SGHVS and FNYEAQ. The CDR3 spans 14 residues. J gave up 10 bases and V 9 bases, and 11 bases lay outside the gene matches. CDR3 in amino acids: CASKQLAGVGEQFF. The CDR3 region has the DNA TGTGCCAGTAAGCAACTAGCGGGGGTCGGGGAGCAGTTCTTC.

In its sample, this clone was seen once. The V gene is TRBV7-3, the J gene TRBJ2-5; D unresolved. Germline CDR1 is SGHTA and CDR2 is FQGTGA. V gave up 2 bases and J gave up 4 bases, with 8 bases separating them. The CDR3 has 13 amino acids. This chain's CDR3 is CASSLFSRETQYF. In DNA form, the CDR3 reads TGTGCCAGCAGCTTATTCTCCAGAGAGACCCAGTACTTC.

The chain uses TRBV27 and TRBJ1-1; TRBD1 aligns across 7 bases. There are 13 residues in the CDR3. Unmatched junction bases numbered 7, after V lost 8 bases and J lost 4 bases. CDR1 is MNHEY, CDR2 SMNVEV, per germline (reference sequence). CDR3 sequence (DNA): TGTGCCAGCGGGCACAGGGGAAGCACTGAAGCTTTCTTT. This encodes CASGHRGSTEAFF.